The clone carrying this T cell receptor (beta chain) was observed once. Its antigen is undetermined. Germline V gene lookup returns CDR1 SGHAT and CDR2 FQNNGV. The V and J ends lost 0 bases and 4 bases, in that order; junction bases with no gene match: 12. This CDR3 has 18 residues. The protocol was immunoSEQ multiplex PCR, while the TCRdb copy is restricted to in-frame clones and leaves out a portion. The sample shows about 130,000 clones, about 82% of them seen only once. These data are taken from a study of PD-L1 blockade in urothelial cancer. Time point in this sample: peripheral blood 6 weeks after treatment start. General study findings and limits: Survival was better when pretreatment blood TCR clonality fell below the median.

Here the sequenced sample was PBMCs, taken around atezolizumab (anti-PD-L1) treatment. The receptor was derived from a man aged 45-65 years with urothelial cancer. The chain joins TRBV11-2 to TRBJ2-1; 7 bases align to TRBD2. The CDR3 reads CASSLESGRIGKYNEQFF. CDR3 sequence (DNA): TGTGCCAGCAGCTTAGAGTCCGGGAGGATCGGGAAATACAATGAGCAGTTCTTC.